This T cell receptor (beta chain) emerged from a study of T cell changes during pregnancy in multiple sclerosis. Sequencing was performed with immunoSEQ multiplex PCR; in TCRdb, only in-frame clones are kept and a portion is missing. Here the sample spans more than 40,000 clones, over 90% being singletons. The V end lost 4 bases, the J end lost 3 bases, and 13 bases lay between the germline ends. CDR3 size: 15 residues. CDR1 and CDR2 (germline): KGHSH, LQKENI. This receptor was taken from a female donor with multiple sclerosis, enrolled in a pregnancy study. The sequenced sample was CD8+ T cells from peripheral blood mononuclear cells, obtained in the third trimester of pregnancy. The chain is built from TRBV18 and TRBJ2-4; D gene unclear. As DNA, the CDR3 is TGTGCCAGCTCACATTCTGCGGAAATCAAAAACATTCAGTACTTC. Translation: CASSHSAEIKNIQYF. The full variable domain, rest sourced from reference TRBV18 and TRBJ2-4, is NAGVMQNPRHLVRRRGQEARLRCSPMKGHSHVYWYRQLPEEGLKFMVYLQKENIIDESGMPKERFSAEFPKEGPSILRIQQVVRGDSAAYFCASSHSAEIKNIQYFGAGTRLSVL.